Given below is one T cell receptor (beta chain) in context. This receptor's antigen is unknown. No base qualities exist here, and no much larger clone lies one base off it. The source of the sample is a study of blood T cell repertoires in COVID-19 (dated by TCRdb to 2020 to 2022). A note on the overall study: Collaborator samples came from the United States, Italy and Spain and covered acute and convalescent phases of COVID-19. The dataset comprised deeply sampled blood TCRbeta repertoires from subjects exposed to, actively infected with, or recovered from COVID-19. The samples were drawn from two sources: the first 160 participants of the ongoing ImmuneRACE study, and 950 to 1,500 subjects contributed by 6 global collaborators. Where available, HLA class I and class II types were taken from metadata supplied by the sample provider and were not determined by assay-based typing. The sample metadata nearly always contained a de-identified subject ID, COVID-19 status, age in years and sex. The material from the prospective study consisted of cDNA or gDNA derived from T cells, B-cell-depleted T cells, or PBMCs. The repertoires were released in a freely available public database intended as a resource for research on the immune response to SARS-CoV-2.

Results and caveats for the whole study, not just this receptor: How much clinical and demographic metadata was included differed by source and by participant, and the metadata was provided uncurated.

The immunoSEQ Assay, a bias-controlled multiplex PCR, was used to amplify TCRbeta CDR3 regions from genomic DNA. The published analysis was carried out like this. The number of nucleated cells in each sample was estimated by amplification of reference gene primers within the assay. To quantify the absolute abundance of each unique TCRbeta CDR3 rearrangement, sequence reads were collapsed and filtered. For each sample, productive Simpson clonality was calculated as the square root of Simpson's diversity index over productive rearrangements. Drawn from immuneACCESS, this table holds only the in-frame rearrangements with V and J called that TCRdb kept. Clones are partly lost; checked studies trace under half to an unresolved V gene and leave the rest unexplained. D and trimming were read from the DNA, whereas the V and J calls and clone size are those reported in that table. Recorded for this sample are a few hundred thousand clones; about 78% of them occurred a single time. Of the sample, approximately 7.2% falls within the top ten clones.

Whole blood was collected in K2EDTA tubes by collaborating institutions according to the institutions' own protocols. Collaborator samples were shipped for TCRbeta analysis as frozen whole blood, isolated PBMCs, or DNA extracted from either sample type. V and J are trimmed by 5 bases and 3 bases, and the gene matches miss 10 bases of the junction. The CDR3 spans 15 residues, from the cysteine through the phenylalanine. Left in the record is the CDR3 DNA by itself, 45 bases read in frame from the first base. The germline V gene gives CDR1 as SGHRS and CDR2 as YFSETQ. The source is a woman aged 65 to 85 with acute or convalescent COVID-19. The rearranged chain carries TRBV5-1 and TRBJ2-5; 7 bases in the middle match TRBD2. Sequenced input: peripheral blood. CDR3 reads: CASRRDQRGEETQYF. The DNA sequence is as follows: TGCGCCAGCAGGAGGGATCAACGGGGGGAAGAGACCCAGTACTTC.